This TCR beta chain was identified in a study of graft-versus-host responses after intestinal transplantation. Notes on the study in general: Early post-transplant HvG declines were associated with peak circulating GvH clone levels.

A remark on this clone: Its antigen is as yet unknown.

Clones were read by immunoSEQ multiplex PCR, and TCRdb kept only the in-frame ones, dropping some. The table has about 19,000 clones, 86% seen once. Trimming shortened V by 4 bases and J by 7 bases, and 14 bases separated the two germline ends. CDR3 length: 13 residues. CDR1 is SGHNT, CDR2 YENEEA, per germline. V gene TRBV11-3 combines with J gene TRBJ2-7; D call uncertain. The source of this sequence is a human patient who received an intestinal transplant, so some T cells may come from the graft donor. The sample consisted of bone marrow, taken roughly 19 weeks after transplant. The CDR3 DNA sequence: TGTGCCAGCAGCTCCCGTTGGTTGGGGGAGCAGTACTTC. Its translation: CASSSRWLGEQYF.